This TCR beta chain was obtained from a study of cytomegalovirus exposure and HLA in healthy donors. Study-wide background: From donors who were HLA-typed, an early data release held 80 million to 85 million unique TCRs. The study's findings and limits: According to an earlier analysis, most TCR beta V segments yielded productive rearrangements about 90% or about 30% of the time. Researchers counted 180 or so TCR beta chains as cytomegalovirus-associated.

For this clone: The target antigen is unknown.

There are 14 residues in the CDR3. The ends lost 4 bases at V and 3 bases at J; junction bases unmatched: 5. The germline gives CDR1 PRHDT, CDR2 FYEKMQ (reference sequence). Researchers ran the PCR with 60 Vbeta and 13 Jbeta primers. As originally analysed: Some 11 million of the roughly 77 million unique TCR beta chains counted in a later analysis were shared. Data came from immunoSEQ multiplex PCR; TCRdb stores just in-frame clones and leaves some out. The V and J calls and the clone size are those of that table, but D and trimming were determined from the DNA. The sample records roughly 200,000 clones, more than 65% being singletons.

The material sequenced was PBMCs. This receptor was identified in a female donor in good health and CMV-seronegative. V usage is TRBV13 and J usage is TRBJ2-7; 8 bases align to TRBD1. The CDR3 DNA sequence: TGTGCCAGCAGCTCGACAGGGGCCAACTACGAGCAGTACTTC. Translation gives CASSSTGANYEQYF.